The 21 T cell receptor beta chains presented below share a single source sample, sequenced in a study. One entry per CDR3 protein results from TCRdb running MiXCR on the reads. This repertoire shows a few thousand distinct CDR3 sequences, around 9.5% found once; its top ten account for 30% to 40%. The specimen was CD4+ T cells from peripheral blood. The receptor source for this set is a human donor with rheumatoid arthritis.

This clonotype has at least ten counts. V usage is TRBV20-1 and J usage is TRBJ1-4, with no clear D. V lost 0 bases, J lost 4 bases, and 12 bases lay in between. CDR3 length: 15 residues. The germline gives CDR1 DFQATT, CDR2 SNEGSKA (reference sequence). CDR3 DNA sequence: TGCAGTGCTAGAGAGCAGAACCTATTTAATGAAAAACTGTTTTTT. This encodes CSAREQNLFNEKLFF.

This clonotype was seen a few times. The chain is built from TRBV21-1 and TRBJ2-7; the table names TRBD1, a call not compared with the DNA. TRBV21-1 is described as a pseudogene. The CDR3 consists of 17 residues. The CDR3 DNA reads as TGTGCCAGCAAAAAAATCCTGGAGGGGGGAAAACTCTACGAGCAGTACTTC. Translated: CASKKILEGGKLYEQYF.

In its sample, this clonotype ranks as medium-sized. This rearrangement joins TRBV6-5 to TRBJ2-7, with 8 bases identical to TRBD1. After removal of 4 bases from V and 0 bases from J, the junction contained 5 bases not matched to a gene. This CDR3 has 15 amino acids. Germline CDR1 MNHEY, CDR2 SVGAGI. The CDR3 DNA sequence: TGTGCCAGCAGTTCGCGACAGGGGAACTCCTACGAGCAGTACTTC. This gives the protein CASSSRQGNSYEQYF.

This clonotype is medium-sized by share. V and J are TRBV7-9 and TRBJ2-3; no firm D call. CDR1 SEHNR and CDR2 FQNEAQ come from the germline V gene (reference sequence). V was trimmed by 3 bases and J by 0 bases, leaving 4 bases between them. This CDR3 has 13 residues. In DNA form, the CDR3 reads TGTGCCAGCAGCTTTCCCAGCACAGATACGCAGTATTTT. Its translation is CASSFPSTDTQYF.

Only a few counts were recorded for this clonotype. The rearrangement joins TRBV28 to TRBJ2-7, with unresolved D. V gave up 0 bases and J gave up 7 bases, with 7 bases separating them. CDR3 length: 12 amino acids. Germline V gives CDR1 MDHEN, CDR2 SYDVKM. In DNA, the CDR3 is TGTGCCAGCAGTTTATGGGGGAAGGAGCAGTACTTC. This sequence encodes CASSLWGKEQYF.

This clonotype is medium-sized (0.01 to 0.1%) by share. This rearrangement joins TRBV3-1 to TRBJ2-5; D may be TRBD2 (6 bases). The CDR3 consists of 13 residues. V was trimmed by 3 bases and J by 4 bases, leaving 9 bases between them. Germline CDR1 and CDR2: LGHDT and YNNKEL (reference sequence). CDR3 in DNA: TGTGCCAGCAGCCACGAGGAGGGAGAGACCCAGTACTTC. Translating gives CASSHEEGETQYF.

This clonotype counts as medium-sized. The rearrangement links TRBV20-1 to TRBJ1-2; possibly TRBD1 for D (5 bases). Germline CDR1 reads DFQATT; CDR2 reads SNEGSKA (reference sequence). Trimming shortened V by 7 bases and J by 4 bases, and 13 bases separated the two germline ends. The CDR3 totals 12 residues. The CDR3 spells CSVSAGSYGYTF. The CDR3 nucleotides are TGCAGTGTATCGGCAGGGTCCTATGGCTACACCTTC.

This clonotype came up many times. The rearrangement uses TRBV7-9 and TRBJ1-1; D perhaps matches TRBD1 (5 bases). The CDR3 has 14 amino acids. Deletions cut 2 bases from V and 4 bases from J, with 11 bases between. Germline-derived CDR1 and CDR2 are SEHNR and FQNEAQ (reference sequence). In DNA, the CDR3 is TGTGCCAGCAGCTTACAGGGTAAGGGCACTGAAGCTTTCTTT. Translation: CASSLQGKGTEAFF.

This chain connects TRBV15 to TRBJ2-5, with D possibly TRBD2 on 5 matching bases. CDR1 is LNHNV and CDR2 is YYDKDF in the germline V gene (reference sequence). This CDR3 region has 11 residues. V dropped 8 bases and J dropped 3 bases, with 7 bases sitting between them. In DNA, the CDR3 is TGTGCCACCCGGCGGGAAGAGACCCAGTACTTC. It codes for CATRREETQYF. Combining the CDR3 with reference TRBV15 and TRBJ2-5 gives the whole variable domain DAMVIQNPRYQVTQFGKPVTLSCSQTLNHNVMYWYQQKSSQAPKLLFHYYDKDFNNEADTPDNFQSRRPNTSFCFLDIRSPGLGDTAMYLCATRREETQYFGPGTRLLVL.

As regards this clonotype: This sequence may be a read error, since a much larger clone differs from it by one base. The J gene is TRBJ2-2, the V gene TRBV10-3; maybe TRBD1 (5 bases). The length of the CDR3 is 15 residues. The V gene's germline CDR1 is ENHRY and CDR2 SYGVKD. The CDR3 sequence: CVISGEGANTGELFF. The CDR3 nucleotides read TGTGTCATCAGTGGGGAAGGGGCGAACACCGGGGAGCTGTTTTTT.

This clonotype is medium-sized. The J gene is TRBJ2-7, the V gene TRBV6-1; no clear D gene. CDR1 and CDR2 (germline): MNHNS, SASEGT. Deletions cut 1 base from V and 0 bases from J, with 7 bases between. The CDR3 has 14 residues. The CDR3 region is CASSEERSSYEQYF. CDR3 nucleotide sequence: TGTGCCAGCAGTGAAGAGAGGAGCTCCTACGAGCAGTACTTC.

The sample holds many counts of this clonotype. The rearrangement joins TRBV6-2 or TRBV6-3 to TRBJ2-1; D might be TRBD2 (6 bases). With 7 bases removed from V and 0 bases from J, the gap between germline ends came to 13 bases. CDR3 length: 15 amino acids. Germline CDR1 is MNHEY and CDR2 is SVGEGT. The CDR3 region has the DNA TGTGCCAGCACGGGGGTTCAGAGCTCCTACAATGAGCAGTTCTTC. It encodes CASTGVQSSYNEQFF.

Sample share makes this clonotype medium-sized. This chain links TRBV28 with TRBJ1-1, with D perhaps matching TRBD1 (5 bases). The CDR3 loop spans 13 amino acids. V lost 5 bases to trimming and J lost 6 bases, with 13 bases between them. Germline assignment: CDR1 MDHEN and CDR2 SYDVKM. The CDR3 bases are TGTGCCAGCAGTCCGGGACTGGTCCCTGAAGCTTTCTTT. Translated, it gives CASSPGLVPEAFF.

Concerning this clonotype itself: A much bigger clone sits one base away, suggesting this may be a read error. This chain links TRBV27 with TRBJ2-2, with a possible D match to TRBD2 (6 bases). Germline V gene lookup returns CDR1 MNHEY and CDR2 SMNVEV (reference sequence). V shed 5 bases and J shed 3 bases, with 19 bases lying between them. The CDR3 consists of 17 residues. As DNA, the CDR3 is TGTGCCAGCAGTCCCACCGCTAGCAGGAGGGACACCGGGGAGCTGTTTTTT. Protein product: CASSPTASRRDTGELFF.

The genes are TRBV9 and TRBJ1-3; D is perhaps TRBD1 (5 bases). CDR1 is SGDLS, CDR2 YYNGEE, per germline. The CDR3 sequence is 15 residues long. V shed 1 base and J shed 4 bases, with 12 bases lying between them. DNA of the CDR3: TGTGCCAGCAGCGTAAAGGGGTTTGAGGGAAACACCATATATTTT. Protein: CASSVKGFEGNTIYF.

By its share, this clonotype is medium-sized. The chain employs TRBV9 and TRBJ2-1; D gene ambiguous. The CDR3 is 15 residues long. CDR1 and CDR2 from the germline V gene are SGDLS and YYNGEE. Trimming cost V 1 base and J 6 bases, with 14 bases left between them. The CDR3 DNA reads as TGTGCCAGCAGCGTAACACCTCACGAGGCCAATGAGCAGTTCTTC. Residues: CASSVTPHEANEQFF.

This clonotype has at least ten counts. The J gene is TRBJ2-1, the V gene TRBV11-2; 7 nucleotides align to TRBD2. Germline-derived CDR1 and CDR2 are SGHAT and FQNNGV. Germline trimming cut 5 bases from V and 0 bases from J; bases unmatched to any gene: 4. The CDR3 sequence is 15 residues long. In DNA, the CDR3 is TGTGCCAGCAGCATCGGGGGGATCTCCTACAATGAGCAGTTCTTC. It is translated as CASSIGGISYNEQFF. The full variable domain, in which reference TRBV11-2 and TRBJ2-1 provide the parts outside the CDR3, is EAGVAQSPRYKIIEKRQSVAFWCNPISGHATLYWYQQILGQGPKLLIQFQNNGVVDDSQLPKDRFSAERLKGVDSTLKIQPAKLEDSAVYLCASSIGGISYNEQFFGPGTRLTVL.

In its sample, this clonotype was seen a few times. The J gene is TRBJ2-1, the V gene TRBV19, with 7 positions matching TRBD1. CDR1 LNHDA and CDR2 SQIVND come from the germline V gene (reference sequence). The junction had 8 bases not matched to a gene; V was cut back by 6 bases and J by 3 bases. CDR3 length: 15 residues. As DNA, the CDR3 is TGTGCCAGTAGCGGTTCCGGGACAGTCTACAATGAGCAGTTCTTC. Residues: CASSGSGTVYNEQFF.

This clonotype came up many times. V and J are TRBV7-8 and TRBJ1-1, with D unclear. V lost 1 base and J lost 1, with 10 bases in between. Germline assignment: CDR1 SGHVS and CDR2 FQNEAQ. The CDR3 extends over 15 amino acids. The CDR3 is CASSLGTRANTEAFF. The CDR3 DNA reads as TGTGCCAGCAGCTTAGGTACGCGGGCGAACACTGAAGCTTTCTTT.

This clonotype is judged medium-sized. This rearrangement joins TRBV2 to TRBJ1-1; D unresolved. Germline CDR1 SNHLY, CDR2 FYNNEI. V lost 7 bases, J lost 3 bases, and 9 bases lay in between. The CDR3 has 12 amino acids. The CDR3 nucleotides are TGTGCCAGCAAGCTCTCAGACACTGAAGCTTTCTTT. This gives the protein CASKLSDTEAFF.

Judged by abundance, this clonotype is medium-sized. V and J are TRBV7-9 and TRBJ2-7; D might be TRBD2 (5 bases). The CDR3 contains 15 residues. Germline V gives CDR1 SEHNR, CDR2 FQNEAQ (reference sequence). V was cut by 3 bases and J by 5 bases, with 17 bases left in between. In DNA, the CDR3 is TGTGCCAGCAGCTTTACCGGGCCCCCCGGGGACGAGCAGTACTTC. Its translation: CASSFTGPPGDEQYF. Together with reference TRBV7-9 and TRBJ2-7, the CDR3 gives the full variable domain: DTGVSQNPRHKITKRGQNVTFRCDPISEHNRLYWYRQTLGQGPEFLTYFQNEAQLEKSRLLSDRFSAERPKGSFSTLEIQRTEQGDSAMYLCASSFTGPPGDEQYFGPGTRLTVT.